This T cell receptor beta chain was obtained from a study of T-cell reconstitution after alpha-beta-depleted transplantation in children. This clonotype was counted ten times or more. Antigen specificity is unknown. The germline V and J ends were trimmed by 5 bases and 14 bases, with 14 bases remaining between them. The CDR3 runs to 11 residues. Germline CDR1 SEHNR, CDR2 FQNEAQ (reference sequence). TCRbeta library preparation incorporated unique molecular identifiers. TCRdb reprocessed the PCR reads with MiXCR, giving one entry per CDR3 protein. The repertoire holds about 260,000 distinct CDR3 sequences, with 6.5% to 9% as singletons. General study points: Some patients' high day-60 TCRbeta diversity was attributed to recipient cells surviving conditioning.

The rearrangement joins TRBV7-9 to TRBJ2-3; the D gene is possibly TRBD2 (6 bases). This sample comprised PBMCs, mostly from graft donor cells, obtained 180 days after TCRalphabeta/CD19-depleted stem cell transplant. This TCR was sampled from a male patient under 18 who had a stem cell transplant for acute lymphoblastic leukemia, so the T cells may come from the graft donor. DNA of the CDR3: TGTGCCAGCAGCCCGGGGACTTCAGGGTATTTT. It is translated as CASSPGTSGYF.